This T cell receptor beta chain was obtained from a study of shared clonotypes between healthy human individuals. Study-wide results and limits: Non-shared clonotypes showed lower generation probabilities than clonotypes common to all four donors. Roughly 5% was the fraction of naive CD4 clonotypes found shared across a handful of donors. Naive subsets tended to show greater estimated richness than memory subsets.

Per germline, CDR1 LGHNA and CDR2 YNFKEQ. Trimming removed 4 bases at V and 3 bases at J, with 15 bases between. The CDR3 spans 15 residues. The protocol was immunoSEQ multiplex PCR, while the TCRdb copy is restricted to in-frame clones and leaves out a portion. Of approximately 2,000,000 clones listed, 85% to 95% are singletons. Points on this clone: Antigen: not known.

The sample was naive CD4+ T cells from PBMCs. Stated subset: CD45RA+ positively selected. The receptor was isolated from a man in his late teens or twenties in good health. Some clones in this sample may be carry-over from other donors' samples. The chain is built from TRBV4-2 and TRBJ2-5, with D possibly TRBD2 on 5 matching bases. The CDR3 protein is CASSPQRSREETQYF. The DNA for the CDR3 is TGTGCCAGCAGCCCGCAGCGGTCCCGTGAAGAGACCCAGTACTTC.